The rows below give T cell receptor beta chains drawn from one sample of a study of cytomegalovirus exposure and HLA in healthy donors. Data came from immunoSEQ multiplex PCR; TCRdb stores just in-frame clones and leaves some out. The repertoire consists of some 62,000 clones, with around 87% occurring once and the leading ten covering about 1.5%. The sample comprised PBMCs. The source of these receptors is a man younger than 35 in good health and CMV-seronegative. The CDR3 runs from the conserved cysteine through the conserved F or W. The D gene is left open where the match is weak. Clone size is given for some rows only: seen once, a few or many times, or a class if the clone is expanded.

v_gene	d_gene	j_gene	abundance	CDR3nt	CDR3aa
TRBV6-6	NA	TRBJ1-5	few	TGTGCCAGCAGCCCATGGGACTCGACTCAGCCCCAGCATTTT	CASSPWDSTQPQHF
TRBV5-4	TRBD2	TRBJ2-1	NA	TGTGCCAGCAGCTGGGAGCGGGGGAGCTCCTACAATGAGCAGTTCTTC	CASSWERGSSYNEQFF
TRBV28	NA	TRBJ1-1	NA	TGTGCCAGCAGGCAATTCACAAGTGAAGCTTTCTTT	CASRQFTSEAFF
TRBV4-2	NA	TRBJ1-6	NA	TGTGCCAGCAGCTCAAACGCGGGGAGCTCCTATAATTCACCCCTCCACTTT	CASSSNAGSSYNSPLHF
TRBV7-3	TRBD1	TRBJ1-6	NA	TGTGCCAGCGGACCCGACAGGGCCGTTTCACCCCTCCACTTT	CASGPDRAVSPLHF
TRBV29-1	NA	TRBJ1-1	NA	TGCAGCTCCCAGGGTACCACTGAAGCTTTCTTT	CSSQGTTEAFF
TRBV5-1	TRBD2	TRBJ2-7	NA	TGCGCCAGCAGCTTGGTCCTAGCGGGGGCCCACGAGCAGTACTTC	CASSLVLAGAHEQYF
TRBV4-1	NA	TRBJ2-2	NA	TGCGCCAGCAGCCAAGCAGACCTTTCTTTTGGGGGCGGTGGGCTGTTTTTT	CASSQADLSFGGGGLFF
TRBV6-5	TRBD1	TRBJ2-7	NA	TGTGCCAGCAGAATCGGGACAGCCTCTTCCTACGAGCAGTACTTC	CASRIGTASSYEQYF
TRBV14	TRBD2	TRBJ2-1	NA	TGTGCCAGCAGCGAAAGGGCGGGGGGGCGCGTTGAGCAGTTCTTC	CASSERAGGRVEQFF
TRBV15	NA	TRBJ2-7	NA	TGTGCCACCAGCAGAGACAGGGTAAGAGTCACCTACGAGCAGTACTTC	CATSRDRVRVTYEQYF
TRBV6-6	NA	TRBJ2-7	NA	TGTGCCAGCAGCCTCGGGCCAGGGGGGAGATACGAGCAGTACTTC	CASSLGPGGRYEQYF
TRBV30	NA	TRBJ1-2	NA	TGTGCCTGGAGAAGACAGGAAAGCTACACCTTC	CAWRRQESYTF
TRBV30	TRBD2	TRBJ2-4	NA	TGTGCCTGGAGTACCCTAGCGGGGTTGGGAAACATTCAGTACTTC	CAWSTLAGLGNIQYF
TRBV11-2	TRBD2	TRBJ2-5	NA	TGTGCCAGCAGCTCCTCACTTGCGGGGGGGCAAGAGACCCAGTACTTC	CASSSSLAGGQETQYF
TRBV6-6	TRBD1	TRBJ2-1	NA	TGTGCCAGCAGTTACCCGGGACAGGGAGTCTATGAGCAGTTCTTC	CASSYPGQGVYEQFF
TRBV29-1	NA	TRBJ1-4	NA	TGCAGCGCCCTTCTGGGGCTTAATGAAAAACTGTTTTTT	CSALLGLNEKLFF
TRBV10-2	TRBD2	TRBJ2-5	NA	TGCGCCAGCAGTCCAACCTCTAGCGGGGGGATGACCCAGTACTTC	CASSPTSSGGMTQYF
TRBV6-1	TRBD1	TRBJ1-5	NA	TGTGCCAGCAGAAGTAGACAGGGGGACAATCAGCCCCAGCATTTT	CASRSRQGDNQPQHF
TRBV25-1	TRBD1	TRBJ2-6	NA	TGTGCCAGCAGTGCCCCGACAGGGAGCTCTGGGGCCAACGTCCTGACTTTC	CASSAPTGSSGANVLTF
TRBV5-6	NA	TRBJ2-3	NA	TGTGCCACCCCTCCCAGGTGGTCAGATACGCAGTATTTT	CATPPRWSDTQYF
TRBV7-6	NA	TRBJ2-7	NA	TGTGCCAGCAGCCCCTTACGGGGGTTCTCCTACGAGCAGTACTTC	CASSPLRGFSYEQYF
TRBV6-6	NA	TRBJ2-2	few	TGTGCCAGCAGCCGAAACCTAGACGTGAACACCGGGGAGCTGTTTTTT	CASSRNLDVNTGELFF
TRBV7-8	NA	TRBJ1-2	NA	TGTGCCAGCAGCTTAGGGAGGGATGGCTACACCTTC	CASSLGRDGYTF
TRBV4-1	TRBD1	TRBJ1-2	NA	TGCGCCAGCAGCTCCACCCCGGACAGGGGTTCCTATGGCTACACCTTC	CASSSTPDRGSYGYTF
TRBV7-9	TRBD1	TRBJ1-3	NA	TGTGCCAGCAGCCCAGAGACAGGGTTTGGAAACACCATATATTTT	CASSPETGFGNTIYF
TRBV5-1	NA	TRBJ1-2	NA	TGCGCCAGCAGCATTGGACAGACCTATGGCTACACCTTC	CASSIGQTYGYTF
TRBV5-6	NA	TRBJ1-4	NA	TGTGCCAGCAGCTTTGAGCGGGGTGAAAAACTGTTTTTT	CASSFERGEKLFF
TRBV14	NA	TRBJ1-5	NA	TGTGCCAGCAGCCAAGATAGGCAGGGCTACCAGCCCCAGCATTTT	CASSQDRQGYQPQHF
TRBV18	NA	TRBJ1-3	NA	TGTGCCAGCTCGCTCGGACAGAGCTCTGGAAACACCATATATTTT	CASSLGQSSGNTIYF
TRBV6-6	NA	TRBJ1-5	NA	TGTGCCAGCACCAATCCAGAATCCCCCCAGCATTTT	CASTNPESPQHF
TRBV10-3	NA	TRBJ2-7	NA	TGTGCCATCGGCGGAGGACCGTCTTTCGAGCAGTACTTC	CAIGGGPSFEQYF
TRBV11-3	NA	TRBJ1-1	NA	TGTGCCAGCAGTTACGGACATATGAACACTGAAGCTTTCTTT	CASSYGHMNTEAFF
TRBV5-1	NA	TRBJ2-7	NA	TGCGCCAGCAGCTTGGGAGCCAACGAGCAGTACTTC	CASSLGANEQYF
TRBV27	NA	TRBJ1-5	NA	TGTGCCAGCAGTTATGACAGTTCCAATCAGCCCCAGCATTTT	CASSYDSSNQPQHF
TRBV30	NA	TRBJ1-3	NA	TGTGCTATTACCCACGGTTCTGGAAACACCATATATTTT	CAITHGSGNTIYF
TRBV30	TRBD1	TRBJ1-2	NA	TGTGCCTGGATCACAGGGGGAAGTAACTATGGCTACACCTTC	CAWITGGSNYGYTF
TRBV28	TRBD1	TRBJ1-2	NA	TGTGCCAGCAGTTTCAATGACAGGGTGGGCTATGGCTACACCTTC	CASSFNDRVGYGYTF
TRBV28	NA	TRBJ1-3	once	TGTGCCAGCAGTTTCCAGGTCCGAGGAAACACCATATATTTT	CASSFQVRGNTIYF
TRBV7-8	NA	TRBJ1-3	NA	TGTGCCAGCAGCCAACACAAGGGGACTGGAAACACCATATATTTT	CASSQHKGTGNTIYF
TRBV28	NA	TRBJ1-1	NA	TGTGCCAGCAGTTCCGGGGTGGGCACTGAAGCTTTCTTT	CASSSGVGTEAFF
TRBV18	NA	TRBJ1-1	NA	TGTGCCAGCTCAGACCAGCAAGGGGTAGACACTGAAGCTTTCTTT	CASSDQQGVDTEAFF
TRBV20-1	NA	TRBJ1-1	NA	TGCAGTGCTAGAGCCGGAGGTGAAGCTTTCTTT	CSARAGGEAFF
TRBV28	NA	TRBJ1-1	NA	TGTGCCAGCAGTTTTTCACTCAGGGGATCAGGCACTGAAGCTTTCTTT	CASSFSLRGSGTEAFF
TRBV4-2	NA	TRBJ2-7	NA	TGTGCCAGCAGCCAAGAAAGCAGGGGTACCTACGAGCAGTACTTC	CASSQESRGTYEQYF
TRBV9	NA	TRBJ2-7	NA	TGTGCCAGCAGCCGGGACTCCTACGAGCAGTACTTC	CASSRDSYEQYF
TRBV7-2	NA	TRBJ1-5	NA	TGTGCCAGCAGCCACCCCAGCCGGCAGGGCCATAGCAATCAGCCCCAGCATTTT	CASSHPSRQGHSNQPQHF
TRBV5-4	NA	TRBJ1-6	NA	TGTGCCAGCAGCTCCCCTACCCTCAGGACAGCTTCACCCCTCCACTTT	CASSSPTLRTASPLHF